One sample yielded the 32 T cell receptor beta chains listed below, sequenced in a study of tumor T cells in aggressive B-cell lymphoma. Produced via immunoSEQ multiplex PCR; TCRdb's table is partial and in-frame only. The data contain approximately 2,500 clones, 82% of them singletons. Sequences were obtained from tumor tissue. These receptor sequences come from an adult with diffuse large B cell lymphoma.

The chain combines TRBV5-4 with TRBJ2-7; no definite D call. Germline values: CDR1 SGHNT, CDR2 YYREEE (reference sequence). V lost 0 bases, J lost 6 bases, and 10 bases lay in between. The CDR3 runs 13 residues. The CDR3 region has the DNA TGTGCCAGCAGCTTGGAGCCGACGGGCGAGCAGTACTTC. Translated: CASSLEPTGEQYF.

This clone turned up a few times. The gene calls are TRBV5-1 and TRBJ2-7; 10 bases align to TRBD1. Germline V gives CDR1 SGHRS, CDR2 YFSETQ. The CDR3 spans 15 residues. V lost 2 bases, J lost 2 bases, and 4 bases stayed unmatched. CDR3: CASSLWTGGTYEQYF. The CDR3 nucleotides read TGCGCCAGCAGCTTATGGACAGGGGGTACCTACGAGCAGTACTTC.

V gene TRBV28 combines with J gene TRBJ1-6; D uncertain. Per the germline V gene, CDR1 is MDHEN and CDR2 is SYDVKM. This CDR3 contains 15 residues. V was clipped by 5 bases and J by 0 bases, with 8 bases between them. The CDR3 region has the DNA TGTGCCAGCAGTATAAGTAGCTCCTATAATTCACCCCTCCACTTT. Translating gives CASSISSSYNSPLHF.

This sequence joins TRBV5-1 and TRBJ1-2, with 9 bases aligning to TRBD1. Germline-derived CDR1 and CDR2 are SGHRS and YFSETQ. J lost 4 bases, V lost 4 bases, and 8 bases had no gene match. The CDR3 totals 15 residues. CDR3: CASSGTGQGSYGYTF. The CDR3, as DNA: TGCGCCAGCAGCGGCACTGGACAGGGGAGCTATGGCTACACCTTC.

This chain uses TRBV10-3 with TRBJ2-3; 11 bases align to TRBD2. Germline assignment: CDR1 ENHRY and CDR2 SYGVKD. This CDR3 spans 16 amino acids. Trimming took 10 bases from V and 4 from J; bases not matched to a gene: 13. CDR3 sequence (DNA): TGTGCCACCGCGTTTAAAACTAGCGGGAGAGCAGATACGCAGTATTTT. It yields the protein CATAFKTSGRADTQYF.

V usage is TRBV28 and J usage is TRBJ1-1; 8 nucleotides line up with TRBD1. Losses at the gene ends were 6 bases for V and 5 bases for J; bases not matched to a gene: 8. From germline, CDR1 is MDHEN and CDR2 SYDVKM. This CDR3 is built from 14 residues. Here the CDR3 DNA reads TGTGCCAGCAGACCAGGGGGCAGAGGGACTGAAGCTTTCTTT. Translated, it gives CASRPGGRGTEAFF.

The chain recombines TRBV29-1 with TRBJ2-1; 8 bases fit TRBD1. The V gene end was trimmed by 6 bases and the J gene end by 8 bases; junction bases not matched to a gene: 3. Germline V lookup: CDR1 SQVTM, CDR2 ANQGSEA. The CDR3 sequence is 11 residues long. CDR3 sequence reads: CSVRTGHEQFF. In DNA, the CDR3 is TGCAGCGTGAGGACAGGGCATGAGCAGTTCTTC.

The V gene is TRBV5-1, the J gene TRBJ2-6, with 7 bases fitting TRBD1. Germline lookup yields CDR1 SGHRS and CDR2 YFSETQ. The CDR3 is made up of 18 amino acids. V shed 4 bases, J shed 0 bases, and the junction held 10 bases outside the gene matches. CDR3 sequence (DNA): TGCGCCAGCAGCATATGGACAGGTACGAGCTCTGGGGCCAACGTCCTGACTTTC. It encodes CASSIWTGTSSGANVLTF. The whole variable domain, remainder taken from reference TRBV5-1 and TRBJ2-6, is KAGVTQTPRYLIKTRGQQVTLSCSPISGHRSVSWYQQTPGQGLQFLFEYFSETQRNKGNFPGRFSGRQFSNSRSEMNVSTLELGDSALYLCASSIWTGTSSGANVLTFGAGSRLTVL.

DNA for the CDR3: TGTGCCAGTAGCAGATGGGGGGGCGAGCAGTACTTC. Amino acid sequence: CASSRWGGEQYF. The chain recombines TRBV19 with TRBJ2-7; 7 nucleotides agree with TRBD2. The V and J ends lost 6 bases and 6 bases, in that order; junction bases with no gene match: 5. Germline loops: CDR1 LNHDA, CDR2 SQIVND (reference sequence). CDR3 size: 12 residues. Combining the CDR3 with reference TRBV19 and TRBJ2-7 gives the whole variable domain DGGITQSPKYLFRKEGQNVTLSCEQNLNHDAMYWYRQDPGQGLRLIYYSQIVNDFQKGDIAEGYSVSREKKESFPLTVTSAQKNPTAFYLCASSRWGGEQYFGPGTRLTVT.

This clone has more than one count but fewer than ten. This sequence joins TRBV2 and TRBJ2-7; 7 bases agree with TRBD1. The germline V gene encodes CDR1 SNHLY and CDR2 FYNNEI. The CDR3 loop spans 16 amino acids. The V and J ends lost 9 bases and 0 bases, in that order; junction bases with no gene match: 14. The CDR3 DNA reads as TGTGCCAGTTCCCGGGACAGTCCAAGCGGCTCCTACGAGCAGTACTTC. Its protein is CASSRDSPSGSYEQYF.

This clone has only a few counts. This chain uses TRBV29-1 with TRBJ2-7; 7 bases match TRBD1. CDR1 SQVTM and CDR2 ANQGSEA come from the germline V gene. J lost 9 bases, V lost 6 bases, and 11 bases had no gene match. The CDR3 totals 12 residues. The CDR3 DNA follows: TGCAGCGTCGGCGGTGACAGGGTGGGGCAGTACTTC. This gives the protein CSVGGDRVGQYF.

This chain joins TRBV5-6 and TRBJ2-5; D call uncertain. Germline V lookup: CDR1 SGHDT, CDR2 YYEEEE. The germline V and J ends were trimmed by 4 bases and 7 bases, with 8 bases remaining between them. The CDR3 length is 11 residues. CDR3 coding DNA: TGTGCCAGCAGCCTCATGAGGACCCAGTACTTC. It encodes CASSLMRTQYF.

The chain is built from TRBV9 and TRBJ2-5, with TRBD1 matching 8 bases. The CDR3 has 16 residues. Unmatched junction bases numbered 10, after V lost 4 bases and J lost 2 bases. The germline V gene encodes CDR1 SGDLS and CDR2 YYNGEE. CDR3 region: CASSRFGTGQQETQYF. The CDR3 DNA reads as TGTGCCAGCAGCCGATTCGGGACAGGCCAGCAAGAGACCCAGTACTTC.

The chain has TRBV5-4 and TRBJ2-1, with 7 bases fitting TRBD2. Per germline, CDR1 SGHNT and CDR2 YYREEE (reference sequence). This CDR3 has 15 residues. V lost 0 bases, J lost 7 bases, and 7 bases stayed unmatched. The CDR3 nucleotides read TGTGCCAGCAGCTTGGGGGCGGGAGTTCTTAATGAGCAGTTCTTC. It codes for CASSLGAGVLNEQFF.

This chain connects TRBV9 to TRBJ2-3, with a possible D match to TRBD2 (6 bases). Trimming pared 2 bases from V and 2 bases from J, leaving 9 bases between. Germline CDR1 and CDR2: SGDLS and YYNGEE. The CDR3 has 14 amino acids. DNA for the CDR3: TGTGCCAGCAGCGTTGGGACTTACACAGATACGCAGTATTTT. This sequence encodes CASSVGTYTDTQYF.

The chain carries TRBV18 and TRBJ1-1; a possible D gene is TRBD1 (6 bases). Per germline, CDR1 KGHSH and CDR2 LQKENI. Trimming took 2 bases from V and 0 from J, leaving 13 bases between them. The CDR3 totals 16 residues. Written as DNA, the CDR3 is TGTGCCAGCTCACCATCGTTCCGGGACATGAACACTGAAGCTTTCTTT. Amino acids: CASSPSFRDMNTEAFF.

This clone showed up just once. The CDR3 sequence is CASSETGLRQKETQYF. The CDR3 nucleotides are TGTGCCAGCAGTGAAACAGGTCTCAGGCAAAAAGAGACCCAGTACTTC. The chain links TRBV2 to TRBJ2-5, with a possible D match to TRBD1 (5 bases). Germline V CDR1 and CDR2: SNHLY, FYNNEI. V was shortened by 2 bases and J by 3 bases, with 16 bases between the two germline ends. CDR3 length: 16 residues.

This clone was found a few times. The J gene is TRBJ2-7, the V gene TRBV9, with TRBD1 as a possible D gene (5 bases). CDR3 length equals 15 residues. V lost 4 bases to trimming and J lost 2 bases, with 16 bases between them. Germline CDR1 is SGDLS and CDR2 is YYNGEE. The CDR3 region is CASSHAVGPAYEQYF. For the CDR3, the DNA is TGTGCCAGCAGCCACGCCGTGGGGCCTGCCTACGAGCAGTACTTC.

The chain links TRBV5-1 to TRBJ2-7, with D perhaps matching TRBD2 (6 bases). The CDR3 consists of 13 residues. Deletions cut 6 bases from V and 5 bases from J, with 15 bases between. Germline V gene data show CDR1 as SGHRS and CDR2 as YFSETQ. CDR3 DNA: TGCGCCAGCAAGTTGGAGGGAGTAGACGAGCAGTACTTC. Encoded protein: CASKLEGVDEQYF.

This sequence joins TRBV9 and TRBJ2-5; TRBD2 might be the D (7 bases). The germline gives CDR1 SGDLS, CDR2 YYNGEE. The CDR3 sequence is 15 residues long. V dropped 0 bases and J dropped 5 bases, with 14 bases sitting between them. CDR3 nucleotides: TGTGCCAGCAGCGTAGGAGGGGGGGGCGCTGAGACCCAGTACTTC. Encoded protein: CASSVGGGGAETQYF.

The CDR3 region is CRPPLREQYF. The CDR3 DNA sequence: TGCAGGCCCCCGTTGAGGGAGCAGTACTTC. V is TRBV20-1 and J is TRBJ2-7; D is ambiguous. CDR3 length: 10 residues. Germline CDR1 is DFQATT and CDR2 is SNEGSKA (reference sequence).

The chain links TRBV28 to TRBJ2-2; D may be TRBD2 (7 bases). Germline-derived CDR1 and CDR2 are MDHEN and SYDVKM. The ends were cut back, 6 bases at V and 1 base at J, with 12 bases in the middle. CDR3 length equals 15 residues. In nucleotides, the CDR3 is TGTGCCAGCAGCATGGGGGGGCTGAACACCGGGGAGCTGTTTTTT. Protein product: CASSMGGLNTGELFF.

This clone was seen a handful of times. The V gene is TRBV29-1, the J gene TRBJ2-1; TRBD2 matches at 8 bases. The CDR3 consists of 14 residues. J lost 6 bases, V lost 7 bases, and 11 bases had no gene match. Germline V lookup: CDR1 SQVTM, CDR2 ANQGSEA. CDR3 coding DNA: TGCAGCGCGACAAGAGCGGGAGTAAGCAATGAGCAGTTCTTC. It specifies CSATRAGVSNEQFF.

This clone has a handful of counts. The chain employs TRBV9 and TRBJ1-1; the D is unclear. Trimming pared 0 bases from V and 4 bases from J, leaving 7 bases between. There are 13 residues in the CDR3. Germline-derived CDR1 and CDR2 are SGDLS and YYNGEE. The DNA for the CDR3 is TGTGCCAGCAGCGTAGCCGAGGGCACTGAAGCTTTCTTT. Its translation is CASSVAEGTEAFF.

The chain joins TRBV7-8 to TRBJ2-1; 9 bases map to TRBD2. This CDR3 spans 21 amino acids. The J segment lost 0 bases and the V segment lost 1 base, leaving 16 bases of the junction unmatched. CDR1 is SGHVS and CDR2 is FQNEAQ in the germline V gene. Here the CDR3 DNA reads TGTGCCAGCAGCTTAGGGGGTCGGGCGGGAGGGATTGGGAGCTCCTACAATGAGCAGTTCTTC. Translation gives CASSLGGRAGGIGSSYNEQFF.

This clone was observed a single time. The J gene is TRBJ1-4, the V gene TRBV27, with 7 bases fitting TRBD1. The CDR3 length is 14 residues. Germline CDR1 MNHEY, CDR2 SMNVEV (reference sequence). V shed 5 bases, J shed 6 bases, and the junction held 6 bases outside the gene matches. CDR3 loop: CASSLDRDDEKLFF. The CDR3 bases are TGTGCCAGCAGTCTTGACAGGGATGATGAAAAACTGTTTTTT.

The V gene is TRBV28, the J gene TRBJ1-4, with D possibly being TRBD1 (5 bases). CDR1 MDHEN and CDR2 SYDVKM come from the germline V gene. The V end was cut by 1 base, the J end by 2 bases, with 11 bases between. The CDR3 has 16 amino acids. The CDR3 sequence is CASSLSRGRTNEKLFF. The DNA of the CDR3 is TGTGCCAGCAGTTTATCTAGGGGAAGGACTAATGAAAAACTGTTTTTT.

V usage is TRBV7-8 and J usage is TRBJ1-3; TRBD1 agrees at 10 bases. CDR3 length: 14 amino acids. Germline V lookup: CDR1 SGHVS, CDR2 FQNEAQ. V lost 3 bases to trimming and J lost 8 bases; unmatched junction nucleotides: 4. The CDR3 loop is CASSFGTGVDTIYF. In nucleotides, the CDR3 is TGTGCCAGCAGCTTCGGGACAGGGGTCGACACCATATATTTT.

The V gene is TRBV19, the J gene TRBJ2-7; TRBD1 matches 9 bases. From germline, CDR1 is LNHDA and CDR2 SQIVND (reference sequence). CDR3 length: 14 residues. V dropped 4 bases and J dropped 6; count of bases not matched to a gene: 7. In DNA form, the CDR3 reads TGTGCCAGTAGTACAGACAGGGGGTCAAGCGAGCAGTACTTC. It translates to CASSTDRGSSEQYF. The full variable domain, its missing parts supplied by reference TRBV19 and TRBJ2-7, is DGGITQSPKYLFRKEGQNVTLSCEQNLNHDAMYWYRQDPGQGLRLIYYSQIVNDFQKGDIAEGYSVSREKKESFPLTVTSAQKNPTAFYLCASSTDRGSSEQYFGPGTRLTVT.

The chain carries TRBV13 and TRBJ2-1; a weak D match, TRBD2 (7 bases). Trimming removed 4 bases from V and 1 base from J, with 29 bases in between. The CDR3 sequence is 21 residues long. Per the germline V gene, CDR1 is PRHDT and CDR2 is FYEKMQ (reference sequence). The CDR3 DNA follows: TGTGCCAGCAGCTACAACCCCTCAGGGGTTTATACGCGGGAGTCCTACAATGAGCAGTTCTTC. Its translation is CASSYNPSGVYTRESYNEQFF. Full variable domain (outside the CDR3, taken from reference TRBV13 and TRBJ2-1): AAGVIQSPRHLIKEKRETATLKCYPIPRHDTVYWYQQGPGQDPQFLISFYEKMQSDKGSIPDRFSAQQFSDYHSELNMSSLELGDSALYFCASSYNPSGVYTRESYNEQFFGPGTRLTVL.

The rearrangement joins TRBV28 to TRBJ2-6, with a weak D call TRBD2 (5 bases). Trimming took 3 bases from V and 5 from J, leaving 11 bases between them. The CDR3 has 15 amino acids. Germline V gene sequence: CDR1 MDHEN, CDR2 SYDVKM. The CDR3 region has the DNA TGTGCCAGCAGTTTCGCCGGGGAGTGGGCCAACGTCCTGACTTTC. Encoded protein: CASSFAGEWANVLTF. The full variable domain, in which reference TRBV28 and TRBJ2-6 provide the parts outside the CDR3, is DVKVTQSSRYLVKRTGEKVFLECVQDMDHENMFWYRQDPGLGLRLIYFSYDVKMKEKGDIPEGYSVSREKKERFSLILESASTNQTSMYLCASSFAGEWANVLTFGAGSRLTVL.

The chain joins TRBV7-3 to TRBJ1-1, with a possible D match to TRBD1 (5 bases). In germline, CDR1 is SGHTA, CDR2 FQGTGA. V gave up 3 bases and J gave up 0 bases, with 8 bases separating them. The length of the CDR3 is 14 residues. The CDR3 spells CASSFGHVNTEAFF. DNA of the CDR3: TGTGCCAGCAGCTTCGGACACGTGAACACTGAAGCTTTCTTT.